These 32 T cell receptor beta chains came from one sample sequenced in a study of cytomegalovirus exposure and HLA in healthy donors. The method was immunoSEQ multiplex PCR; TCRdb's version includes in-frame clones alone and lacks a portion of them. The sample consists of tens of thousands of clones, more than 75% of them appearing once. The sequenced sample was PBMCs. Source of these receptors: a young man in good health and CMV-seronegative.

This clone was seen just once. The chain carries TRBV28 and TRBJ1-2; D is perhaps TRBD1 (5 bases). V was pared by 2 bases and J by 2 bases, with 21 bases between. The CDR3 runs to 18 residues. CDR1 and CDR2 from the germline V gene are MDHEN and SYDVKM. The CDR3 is CASSLRIHWGGNNYGYTF. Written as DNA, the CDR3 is TGTGCCAGCAGTTTAAGGATCCATTGGGGGGGGAACAACTATGGCTACACCTTC.

The CDR3 region has the DNA TGTGCCTGGAGTGTACCCCCAGCGGGAGGATACAATGAGCAGTTCTTC. Translated: CAWSVPPAGGYNEQFF. The chain uses TRBV30 and TRBJ2-1, with TRBD2 matching over 9 bases. CDR1 and CDR2 (germline): GTSNPN, SVGIG (reference sequence). Germline trimming cut 0 bases from V and 4 bases from J; bases unmatched to any gene: 7. The CDR3 consists of 16 residues.

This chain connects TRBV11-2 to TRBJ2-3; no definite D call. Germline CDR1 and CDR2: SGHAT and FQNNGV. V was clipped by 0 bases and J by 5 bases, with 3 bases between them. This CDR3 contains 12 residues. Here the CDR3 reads CASSLEQDTQYF. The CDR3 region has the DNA TGTGCCAGCAGCTTAGAACAAGATACGCAGTATTTT.

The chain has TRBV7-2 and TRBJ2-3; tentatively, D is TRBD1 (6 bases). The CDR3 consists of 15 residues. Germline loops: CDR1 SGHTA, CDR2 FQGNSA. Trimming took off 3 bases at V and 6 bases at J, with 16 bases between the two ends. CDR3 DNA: TGTGCCAGCAGCTTGTATCAGGGGAGCCCGGATACGCAGTATTTT. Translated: CASSLYQGSPDTQYF.

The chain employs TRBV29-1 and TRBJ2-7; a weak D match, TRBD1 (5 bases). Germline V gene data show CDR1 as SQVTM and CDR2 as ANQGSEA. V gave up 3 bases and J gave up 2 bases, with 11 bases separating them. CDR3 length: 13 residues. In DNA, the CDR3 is TGCAGCGTTGAGACAGTCGCACCCTACGAGCAGTACTTC. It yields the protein CSVETVAPYEQYF.

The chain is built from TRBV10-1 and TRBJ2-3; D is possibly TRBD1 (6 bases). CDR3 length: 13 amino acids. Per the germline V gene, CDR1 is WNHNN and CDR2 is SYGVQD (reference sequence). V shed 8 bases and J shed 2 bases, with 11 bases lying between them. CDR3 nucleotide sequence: TGCGCCAGCGGGGGCAGGGCCACAGATACGCAGTATTTT. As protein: CASGGRATDTQYF.

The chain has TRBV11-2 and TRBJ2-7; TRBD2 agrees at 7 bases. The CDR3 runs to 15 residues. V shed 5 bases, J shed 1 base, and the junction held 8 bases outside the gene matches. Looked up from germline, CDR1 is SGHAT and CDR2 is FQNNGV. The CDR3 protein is CASSAWTRGSYEQYF. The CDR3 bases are TGTGCCAGCAGCGCATGGACTAGGGGATCCTACGAGCAGTACTTC.

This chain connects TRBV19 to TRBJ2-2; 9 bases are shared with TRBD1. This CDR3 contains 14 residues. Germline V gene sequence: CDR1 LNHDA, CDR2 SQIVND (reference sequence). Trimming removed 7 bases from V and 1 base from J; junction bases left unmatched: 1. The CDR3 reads CASKGQGNTGELFF. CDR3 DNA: TGTGCCAGTAAGGGACAGGGGAACACCGGGGAGCTGTTTTTT. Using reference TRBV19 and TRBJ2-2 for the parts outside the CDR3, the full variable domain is DGGITQSPKYLFRKEGQNVTLSCEQNLNHDAMYWYRQDPGQGLRLIYYSQIVNDFQKGDIAEGYSVSREKKESFPLTVTSAQKNPTAFYLCASKGQGNTGELFFGEGSRLTVL.

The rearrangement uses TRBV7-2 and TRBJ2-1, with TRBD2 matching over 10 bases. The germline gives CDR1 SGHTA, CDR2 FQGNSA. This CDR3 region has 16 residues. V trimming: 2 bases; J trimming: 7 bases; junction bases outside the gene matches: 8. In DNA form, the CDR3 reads TGTGCCAGCAGCTTATATCTAGCGGGAGAACGGAATGAGCAGTTCTTC. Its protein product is CASSLYLAGERNEQFF.

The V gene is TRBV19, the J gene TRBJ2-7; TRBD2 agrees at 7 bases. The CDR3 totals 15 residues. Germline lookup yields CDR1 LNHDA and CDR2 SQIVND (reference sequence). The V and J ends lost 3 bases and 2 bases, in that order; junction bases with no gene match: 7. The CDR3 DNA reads TGTGCCAGTAGTATCCTCCGAGGGAGGGCCTACGAGCAGTACTTC. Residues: CASSILRGRAYEQYF.

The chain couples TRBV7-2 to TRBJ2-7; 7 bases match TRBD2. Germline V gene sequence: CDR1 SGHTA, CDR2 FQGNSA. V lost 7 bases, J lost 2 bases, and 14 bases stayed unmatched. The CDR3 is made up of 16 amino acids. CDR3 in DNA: TGTGCCAGCACCGAATTTACTAGCGCACAAGCCTACGAGCAGTACTTC. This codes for CASTEFTSAQAYEQYF.

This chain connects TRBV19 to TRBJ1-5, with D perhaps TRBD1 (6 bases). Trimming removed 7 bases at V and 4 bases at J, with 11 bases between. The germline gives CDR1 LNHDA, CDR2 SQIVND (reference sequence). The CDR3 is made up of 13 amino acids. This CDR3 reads CASTRTENQPQHF. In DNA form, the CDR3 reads TGTGCCAGTACGCGGACAGAAAATCAGCCCCAGCATTTT.

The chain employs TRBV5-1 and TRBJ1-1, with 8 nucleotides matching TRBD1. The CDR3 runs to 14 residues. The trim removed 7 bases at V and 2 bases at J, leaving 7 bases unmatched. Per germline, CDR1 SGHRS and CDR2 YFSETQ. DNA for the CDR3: TGCGCCAGCGCTCTGGACAGGGTCAACACTGAAGCTTTCTTT. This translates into CASALDRVNTEAFF.

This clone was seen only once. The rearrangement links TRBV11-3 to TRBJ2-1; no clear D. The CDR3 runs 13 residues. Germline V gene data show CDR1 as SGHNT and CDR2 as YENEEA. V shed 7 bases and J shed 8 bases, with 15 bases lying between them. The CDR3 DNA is TGTGCCAGCACCTGGTCTAGTCTGGATGAGCAGTTCTTC. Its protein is CASTWSSLDEQFF.

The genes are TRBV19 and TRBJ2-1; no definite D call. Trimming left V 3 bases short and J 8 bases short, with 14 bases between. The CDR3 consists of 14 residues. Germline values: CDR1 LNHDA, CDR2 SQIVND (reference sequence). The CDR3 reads CASSIIPRGDEQFF. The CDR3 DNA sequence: TGTGCCAGTAGTATTATTCCTAGAGGCGATGAGCAGTTCTTC.

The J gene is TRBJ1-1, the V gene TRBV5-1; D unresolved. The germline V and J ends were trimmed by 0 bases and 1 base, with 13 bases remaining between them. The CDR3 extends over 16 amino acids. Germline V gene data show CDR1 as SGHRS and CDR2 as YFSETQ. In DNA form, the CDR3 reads TGCGCCAGCAGCTTGGGTGTGTGGGCAGGGAACACTGAAGCTTTCTTT. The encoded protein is CASSLGVWAGNTEAFF.

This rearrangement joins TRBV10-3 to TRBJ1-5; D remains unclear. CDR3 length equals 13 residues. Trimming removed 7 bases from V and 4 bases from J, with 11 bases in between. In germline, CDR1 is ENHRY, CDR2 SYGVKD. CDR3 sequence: CAITDTRNQPQHF. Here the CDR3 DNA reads TGTGCCATCACTGACACCAGGAATCAGCCCCAGCATTTT.

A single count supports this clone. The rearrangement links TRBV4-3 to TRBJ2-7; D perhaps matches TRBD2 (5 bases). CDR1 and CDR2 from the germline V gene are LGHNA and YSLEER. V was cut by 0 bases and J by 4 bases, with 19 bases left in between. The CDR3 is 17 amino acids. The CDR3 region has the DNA TGCGCCAGCAGCCAAGATAGTTGGGCGGACTCGGGATACGAGCAGTACTTC. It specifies CASSQDSWADSGYEQYF.

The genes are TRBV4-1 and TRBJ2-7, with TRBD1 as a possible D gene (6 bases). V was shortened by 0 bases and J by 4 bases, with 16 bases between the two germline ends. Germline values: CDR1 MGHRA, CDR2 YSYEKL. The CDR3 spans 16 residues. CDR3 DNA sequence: TGCGCCAGCAGCCAAGATCAGGGGACCCCTTGGTACGAGCAGTACTTC. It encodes CASSQDQGTPWYEQYF.

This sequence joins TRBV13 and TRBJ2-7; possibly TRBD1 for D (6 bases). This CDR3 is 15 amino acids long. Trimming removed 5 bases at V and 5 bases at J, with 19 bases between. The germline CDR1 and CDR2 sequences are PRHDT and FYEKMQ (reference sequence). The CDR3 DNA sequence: TGTGCCAGCAGCGGACCCGGGACACCCTTGGACGAGCAGTACTTC. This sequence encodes CASSGPGTPLDEQYF.

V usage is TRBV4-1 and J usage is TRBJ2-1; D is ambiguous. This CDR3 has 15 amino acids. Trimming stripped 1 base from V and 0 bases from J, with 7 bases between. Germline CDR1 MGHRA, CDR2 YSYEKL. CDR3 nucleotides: TGCGCCAGCAGCCAAGCTATATCCTCCTACAATGAGCAGTTCTTC. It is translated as CASSQAISSYNEQFF.

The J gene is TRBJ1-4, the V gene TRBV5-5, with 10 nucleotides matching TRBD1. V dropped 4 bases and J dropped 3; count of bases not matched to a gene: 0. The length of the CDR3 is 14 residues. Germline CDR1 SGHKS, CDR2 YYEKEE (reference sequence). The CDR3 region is CASSGQGANEKLFF. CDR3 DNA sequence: TGTGCCAGCAGCGGACAGGGGGCTAATGAAAAACTGTTTTTT.

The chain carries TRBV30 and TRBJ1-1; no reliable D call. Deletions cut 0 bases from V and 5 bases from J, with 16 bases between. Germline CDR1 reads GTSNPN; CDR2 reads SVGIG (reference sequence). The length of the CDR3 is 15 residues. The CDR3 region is CAWSVLGKGGTEAFF. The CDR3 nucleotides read TGTGCCTGGAGTGTATTGGGGAAAGGCGGGACTGAAGCTTTCTTT. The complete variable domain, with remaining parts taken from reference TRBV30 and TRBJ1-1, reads SQTIHQWPATLVQPVGSPLSLECTVEGTSNPNLYWYRQAAGRGLQLLFYSVGIGQISSEVPQNLSASRPQDRQFILSSKKLLLSDSGFYLCAWSVLGKGGTEAFFGQGTRLTVV.

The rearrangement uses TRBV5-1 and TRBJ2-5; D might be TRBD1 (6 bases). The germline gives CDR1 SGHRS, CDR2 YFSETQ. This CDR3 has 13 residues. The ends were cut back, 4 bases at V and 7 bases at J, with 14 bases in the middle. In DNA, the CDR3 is TGCGCCAGCAGCACAGGGATCGGCGGGACCCAGTACTTC. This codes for CASSTGIGGTQYF.

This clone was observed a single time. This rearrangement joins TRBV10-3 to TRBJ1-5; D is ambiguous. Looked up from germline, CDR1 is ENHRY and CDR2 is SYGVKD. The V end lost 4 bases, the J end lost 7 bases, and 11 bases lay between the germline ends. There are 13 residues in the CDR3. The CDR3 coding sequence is TGTGCCATCAGTGCCGGGGTGGGACAGCCCCAGCATTTT. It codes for CAISAGVGQPQHF.

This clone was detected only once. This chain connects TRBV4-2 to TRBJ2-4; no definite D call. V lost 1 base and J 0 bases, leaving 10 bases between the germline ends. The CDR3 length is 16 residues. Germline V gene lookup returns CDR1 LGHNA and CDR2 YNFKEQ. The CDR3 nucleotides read TGTGCCAGCAGCCAAGCCGGTCAACTAGCCAAAAACATTCAGTACTTC. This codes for CASSQAGQLAKNIQYF.

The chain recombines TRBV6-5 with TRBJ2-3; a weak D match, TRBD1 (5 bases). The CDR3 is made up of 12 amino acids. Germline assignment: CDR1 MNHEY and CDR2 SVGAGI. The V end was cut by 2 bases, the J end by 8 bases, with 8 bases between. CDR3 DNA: TGTGCCAGCAGTTACGGGCAGGGTACGCAGTATTTT. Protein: CASSYGQGTQYF.

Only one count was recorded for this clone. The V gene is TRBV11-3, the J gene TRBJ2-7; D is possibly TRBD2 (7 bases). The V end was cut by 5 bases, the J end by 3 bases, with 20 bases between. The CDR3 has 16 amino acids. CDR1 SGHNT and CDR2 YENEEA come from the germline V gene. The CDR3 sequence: CASSARGGKMGYEQYF. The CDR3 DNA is TGTGCCAGCAGCGCAAGGGGGGGCAAAATGGGCTACGAGCAGTACTTC.

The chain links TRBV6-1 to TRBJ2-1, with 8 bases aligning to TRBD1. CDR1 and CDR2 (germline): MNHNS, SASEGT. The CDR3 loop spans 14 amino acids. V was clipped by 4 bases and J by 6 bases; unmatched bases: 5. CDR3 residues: CASSALTGGNEQFF. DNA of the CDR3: TGTGCCAGCAGTGCCCTAACAGGGGGCAATGAGCAGTTCTTC.

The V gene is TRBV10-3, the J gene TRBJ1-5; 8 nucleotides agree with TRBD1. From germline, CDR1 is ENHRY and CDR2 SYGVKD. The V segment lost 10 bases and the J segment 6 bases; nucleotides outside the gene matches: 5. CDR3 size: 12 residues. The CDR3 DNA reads TGTGCCACCGACAGGGGAGGTCAGCCCCAGCATTTT. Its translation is CATDRGGQPQHF.

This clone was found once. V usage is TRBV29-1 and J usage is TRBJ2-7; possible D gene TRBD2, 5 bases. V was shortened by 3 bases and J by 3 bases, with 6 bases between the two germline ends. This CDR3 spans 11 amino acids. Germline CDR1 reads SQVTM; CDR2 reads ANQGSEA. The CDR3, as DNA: TGCAGCGTTGATCGGGGCTACGAGCAGTACTTC. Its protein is CSVDRGYEQYF.

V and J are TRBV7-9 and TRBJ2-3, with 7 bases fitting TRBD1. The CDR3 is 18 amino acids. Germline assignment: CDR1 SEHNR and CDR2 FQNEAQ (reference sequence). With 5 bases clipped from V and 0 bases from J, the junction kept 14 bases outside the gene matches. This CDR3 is CASSLYYGTEPSTDTQYF. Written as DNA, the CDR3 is TGTGCCAGCAGCCTTTATTACGGGACAGAGCCTAGCACAGATACGCAGTATTTT.